These 14 T cell receptor beta chains were all obtained from the same sample, sequenced in a study of CD8 T cells in ankylosing spondylitis. Study findings and constraints: It appeared that ankylosing spondylitis blood was characterized by a TCR beta motif of several highly homologous variants.

TCRdb itself ran the 5' RACE reads through MiXCR, one entry per CDR3 protein. The table includes hundreds of thousands of distinct CDR3 sequences, 25% to 30% detected once. Their antigens are not known. Input material: blood, either unsorted or a sorted T cell fraction (not recorded which). These receptors all stem from a male donor with ankylosing spondylitis.

This clonotype showed up many times. Compared with germline, one end of the junction differs, possibly owing to a read error. The chain combines TRBV12-3 or TRBV12-4 with TRBJ1-5; D call uncertain. The CDR3 is 11 residues long. Here the CDR3 reads CASTDGNRPVF. The CDR3 DNA reads as TGTGCCAGCACCGACGGGAACCGCCCGGTTTTT.

The table lists this clonotype with a few counts. V and J are TRBV29-1 and TRBJ1-2; TRBD1 matches 8 bases. The CDR3 runs 12 residues. Germline CDR1 and CDR2: SQVTM and ANQGSEA. The V and J ends lost 5 bases and 8 bases, in that order; junction bases with no gene match: 7. The DNA for the CDR3 is TGCAGCGTTTATGGGACAGGTCCCGGCTACACCTTC. Amino acids: CSVYGTGPGYTF. The variable domain in full, completed from reference TRBV29-1 and TRBJ1-2, reads SAVISQKPSRDICQRGTSLTIQCQVDSQVTMMFWYRQQPGQSLTLIATANQGSEATYESGFVIDKFPISRPNLTFSTLTVSNMSPEDSSIYLCSVYGTGPGYTFGSGTRLTVV.

This chain links TRBV19 with TRBJ2-1; possible D gene TRBD2, 5 bases. CDR1 and CDR2 (germline): LNHDA, SQIVND (reference sequence). The CDR3 runs to 17 residues. V was trimmed by 1 base and J by 7 bases, leaving 20 bases between them. CDR3 protein: CASSIGGTSLQRNEQFF. The CDR3, as DNA: TGTGCCAGTAGTATAGGGGGAACTAGTCTCCAGAGGAATGAGCAGTTCTTC.

This clonotype has just a few counts. This sequence joins TRBV12-3 or TRBV12-4 and TRBJ1-5; no clear D gene. This CDR3 has 13 amino acids. V was shortened by 7 bases and J by 5 bases, with 12 bases between the two germline ends. CDR3 sequence reads: CASTVGDHQPQHF. CDR3 nucleotides: TGTGCCAGCACCGTCGGAGACCATCAGCCCCAGCATTTT.

The genes are TRBV6-5 and TRBJ1-5, with D possibly TRBD1 on 5 matching bases. The CDR3 runs to 15 residues. V was cut by 4 bases and J by 4 bases, with 14 bases left in between. CDR1 and CDR2 (germline): MNHEY, SVGAGI. The CDR3 coding sequence is TGTGCCAGCAGTTCAGGGAGGGATGGTAATCAGCCCCAGCATTTT. Encoded protein: CASSSGRDGNQPQHF.

This clonotype was recorded a few times. The chain carries TRBV5-1 and TRBJ1-4; D may be TRBD1 (6 bases). Deletions cut 4 bases from V and 15 bases from J, with 19 bases between. The germline V gene encodes CDR1 SGHRS and CDR2 YFSETQ. CDR3 length: 13 residues. DNA of the CDR3: TGCGCCAGCAGCCCGGAACCGGGACATGGGTTGTTTTTT. Protein sequence: CASSPEPGHGLFF.

This clonotype appeared a few times. The chain recombines TRBV7-6 with TRBJ2-3; D not resolved. CDR1 SGHVS and CDR2 FNYEAQ come from the germline V gene. This CDR3 spans 14 amino acids. V lost 5 bases to trimming and J lost 6 bases, with 15 bases between them. The CDR3 loop reads CASSRRTLPDTQYF. The CDR3 DNA reads TGTGCCAGCAGCCGTAGGACCTTACCTGATACGCAGTATTTT.

The V and J genes are TRBV20-1 and TRBJ2-7; a weak D match, TRBD1 (5 bases). The CDR3 totals 11 residues. The V gene's germline CDR1 is DFQATT and CDR2 SNEGSKA (reference sequence). V shed 5 bases and J shed 6 bases, with 11 bases lying between them. This chain's CDR3 is CSADDSLEQYV. CDR3 coding DNA: TGCAGTGCTGATGACAGTCTCGAGCAGTACGTC.

The chain recombines TRBV25-1 with TRBJ2-1; D gene uncertain. CDR1 MGHDK and CDR2 SYGVNS come from the germline V gene. This CDR3 has 14 amino acids. The V end lost 4 bases, the J end lost 3 bases, and 10 bases lay between the germline ends. The CDR3: CASSGAGNYNEQFF. The CDR3 coding sequence is TGTGCCAGCAGTGGAGCAGGTAACTACAATGAGCAGTTCTTC. Using reference TRBV25-1 and TRBJ2-1 for the parts outside the CDR3, the full variable domain is EADIYQTPRYLVIGTGKKITLECSQTMGHDKMYWYQQDPGMELHLIHYSYGVNSTEKGDLSSESTVSRIRTEHFPLTLESARPSHTSQYLCASSGAGNYNEQFFGPGTRLTVL.

The CDR3 DNA is TGCAGTGCTAGATCACTAGCGGGGGACTACGAGCAGTACTTC. Protein sequence: CSARSLAGDYEQYF. The rearrangement links TRBV20-1 to TRBJ2-7; 11 nucleotides align to TRBD2. CDR3 size: 14 residues. V gave up 2 bases and J gave up 3 bases; unmatched junction bases: 3. Germline CDR1 and CDR2: DFQATT and SNEGSKA (reference sequence).

The rearrangement joins TRBV10-3 to TRBJ2-1; 7 bases map to TRBD1. V shed 6 bases and J 1 base; nucleotides not matched to a gene: 9. The germline V gene encodes CDR1 ENHRY and CDR2 SYGVKD. This CDR3 is built from 16 residues. As DNA, the CDR3 is TGTGCCATCAGCGGACAGGTTGGGAATTCCTACAATGAGCAGTTCTTC. Amino acids: CAISGQVGNSYNEQFF.

This clonotype was counted between two and nine times. V gene TRBV27 combines with J gene TRBJ2-3; D might be TRBD2 (6 bases). Germline CDR1 reads MNHEY; CDR2 reads SMNVEV (reference sequence). This CDR3 comprises 14 residues. The germline V and J ends were trimmed by 2 bases and 5 bases, with 11 bases remaining between them. The DNA for the CDR3 is TGTGCCAGCAGTTTACGGAGGGCCGGAGATACGCAGTATTTT. Encoded protein: CASSLRRAGDTQYF.

This sequence joins TRBV20-1 and TRBJ2-5; D is uncertain. This CDR3 is 14 amino acids long. V was cut by 3 bases and J by 5 bases, with 16 bases left in between. Germline values: CDR1 DFQATT, CDR2 SNEGSKA (reference sequence). CDR3 bases: TGCAGTGCTAGCATTACTACCAGCGTTGAGACCCAGTACTTC. Its translation: CSASITTSVETQYF.

This clonotype was seen more than once but under ten times. The chain recombines TRBV20-1 with TRBJ2-7, with 13 bases identical to TRBD2. The germline V gene has CDR1 DFQATT and CDR2 SNEGSKA (reference sequence). Germline trimming cut 4 bases from V and 3 bases from J; bases unmatched to any gene: 6. This CDR3 is 15 amino acids long. CDR3 nucleotide sequence: TGCAGTGCTAAGATTGGGACTAGCGGGGTCTACGAGCAGTACTTC. This sequence encodes CSAKIGTSGVYEQYF.